The present entry profiles one TCR beta chain with its context. This specimen belongs to a study of cytomegalovirus exposure and HLA in healthy donors. The PCR had 60 Vbeta and 13 Jbeta primers. Using immunoSEQ multiplex PCR, the repertoire was profiled, and TCRdb retains in-frame clones only, with some absent. This sample carries 150,000 to 200,000 clones, roughly 84% of them seen once, and the ten largest clones take more than 0.2%. There are 14 residues in the CDR3. The germline gives CDR1 SGDLS, CDR2 YYNGEE. Trimming shortened V by 6 bases and J by 0 bases, and 9 bases separated the two germline ends.

The chain couples TRBV9 to TRBJ1-4; D call uncertain. Source material: PBMCs. The clonotype was recovered from a girl under two years old in good health and CMV-seronegative. CDR3 in DNA: TGTGCCAGCACCACCGGGACAACTAATGAAAAACTGTTTTTT. Its translation: CASTTGTTNEKLFF.